A selection of T cell receptor beta chains follows, all from one sample in a study of cytomegalovirus exposure and HLA in healthy donors. TCRdb keeps only in-frame clones here, not all; method: immunoSEQ multiplex PCR. The sample contains 150,000 to 200,000 clones, roughly 79% of which appear only once. Sample: PBMCs. These receptors all stem from a man aged 25 to 40 in good health and CMV-seronegative. Each CDR3 is given with its conserved first and last residue. The D gene is left open where the match is weak. The size field is filled for only some rows; it gives once, few, many or a size class.

TRBJ1-5,TRBV5-6,once,.,CASSSRQSNQPQHF,TGTGCCAGCAGCTCCCGACAGAGCAATCAGCCCCAGCATTTT
TRBJ1-2,TRBV7-9,.,.,CASSPPEGGYGYTF,TGTGCCAGCAGCCCCCCGGAGGGCGGTTATGGCTACACCTTC
TRBJ2-1,TRBV6-5,.,TRBD2,CASSYSAGVGDNEQFF,TGTGCCAGCAGTTACTCGGCGGGAGTTGGGGACAATGAGCAGTTCTTC
TRBJ2-3,TRBV27,.,.,CASSFIGSTDTQYF,TGTGCCAGCAGTTTCATCGGGAGCACAGATACGCAGTATTTT
TRBJ2-1,TRBV19,.,TRBD1,CASSRQGTIYNEQFF,TGTGCCAGTAGCCGACAGGGGACCATATACAATGAGCAGTTCTTC
TRBJ2-7,TRBV28,.,TRBD1,CASSFRTGVGEQYF,TGTGCCAGCAGTTTCCGGACAGGGGTGGGCGAGCAGTACTTC
TRBJ1-5,TRBV5-6,.,.,CASSKQHNQPQHF,TGTGCCAGCAGCAAACAGCACAATCAGCCCCAGCATTTT
TRBJ1-2,TRBV6-5,.,.,CASGRGPEGYTF,TGTGCCAGCGGAAGGGGCCCCGAGGGCTACACCTTC
TRBJ2-7,TRBV10-2,few,TRBD2,CASSETSGARQYF,TGCGCCAGCAGTGAGACTAGCGGGGCTCGTCAGTACTTC
TRBJ1-2,TRBV5-4,.,.,CASSLKGQDGYTF,TGTGCCAGCAGCTTAAAGGGGCAAGATGGCTACACCTTC
TRBJ2-3,TRBV6-5,few,.,CASKEGDTQYF,TGTGCCAGCAAAGAGGGAGATACGCAGTATTTT
TRBJ1-5,TRBV6-5,few,.,CASSYSTDINQPQHF,TGTGCCAGCAGTTACTCAACAGATATCAATCAGCCCCAGCATTTT
TRBJ2-7,TRBV7-2,.,.,CASSLVDFYEQYF,TGTGCCAGCAGCTTAGTGGACTTTTACGAGCAGTACTTC
TRBJ2-4,TRBV2,.,TRBD1,CASSPQGGRFNF,TGTGCCAGCAGTCCACAGGGGGGCCGTTTTAACTTC
TRBJ1-1,TRBV29-1,.,TRBD1,CSVWGTGEGTTEAFF,TGCAGCGTATGGGGGACAGGGGAGGGTACGACTGAAGCTTTCTTT
TRBJ2-4,TRBV19,.,TRBD2,CASSSRLAETKNIQYF,TGTGCCAGTAGTTCACGACTAGCGGAGACCAAAAACATTCAGTACTTC
TRBJ2-7,TRBV4-1,once,TRBD1,CASSHLGQGDAYEQYF,TGCGCCAGCAGCCACCTCGGACAGGGGGACGCCTACGAGCAGTACTTC
TRBJ1-1,TRBV28,.,.,CASSSPLTEAFF,TGTGCCAGCAGTTCCCCTCTCACTGAAGCTTTCTTT
TRBJ1-3,TRBV9,.,.,CASSVSQGSGNTIYF,TGTGCCAGCAGCGTCTCACAGGGATCTGGAAACACCATATATTTT
TRBJ1-2,TRBV6-5,few,.,CASSLAPSYGYTF,TGTGCCAGCAGTCTGGCTCCCTCCTATGGCTACACCTTC
TRBJ1-4,TRBV6-1,.,TRBD1,CASSEMTGGEEKLFF,TGTGCCAGCAGTGAGATGACAGGGGGGGAAGAAAAACTGTTTTTT
TRBJ2-7,TRBV7-6,.,.,CASSLVPGDYEQYF,TGTGCCAGCAGCTTAGTGCCGGGGGACTACGAGCAGTACTTC
TRBJ1-2,TRBV9,.,TRBD1,CASRTGSRGVPYGYTF,TGTGCCAGCAGGACAGGGTCAAGGGGGGTACCGTACGGCTACACCTTC
TRBJ1-2,TRBV2,.,.,CASSEWGGSGGYGYTF,TGTGCCAGCAGTGAATGGGGGGGGAGCGGAGGATATGGCTACACCTTC
TRBJ2-3,TRBV25-1,.,TRBD2,CASMNVGLASDTQYF,TGTGCCAGCATGAATGTAGGACTAGCGTCAGATACGCAGTATTTT
TRBJ2-1,TRBV5-1,.,TRBD1,CASSFSGGSGNEQFF,TGCGCCAGCAGCTTCTCAGGGGGCTCCGGAAATGAGCAGTTCTTC
TRBJ2-5,TRBV28,.,TRBD1,CASSSGQGLRETQYF,TGTGCCAGCAGTTCAGGACAGGGGTTGAGAGAGACCCAGTACTTC
TRBJ2-7,TRBV19,.,TRBD2,CASSMAGTSDYEQYF,TGTGCCAGTAGTATGGCCGGGACTAGCGACTACGAGCAGTACTTC
TRBJ2-7,TRBV29-1,.,.,CSAASLSSYEQYF,TGCAGCGCCGCTAGCCTAAGCTCCTACGAGCAGTACTTC
TRBJ2-7,TRBV11-2,.,TRBD1,CASSPGTGTYVQYF,TGTGCCAGCAGCCCCGGGACAGGGACTTACGTGCAGTACTTC
TRBJ1-5,TRBV4-1,.,.,CASSQAREGSNQPQHF,TGCGCCAGCAGCCAAGCCCGGGAAGGGTCCAATCAGCCCCAGCATTTT
TRBJ2-3,TRBV5-1,.,TRBD2,CASSLLLLAGGPPQSPSTDTQYF,TGCGCCAGCAGCTTACTATTACTAGCGGGAGGGCCGCCCCAATCCCCTAGCACAGATACGCAGTATTTT
TRBJ2-7,TRBV5-4,.,TRBD1,CASKTDRATYEQYF,TGTGCCAGCAAGACGGACAGGGCCACCTACGAGCAGTACTTC
TRBJ2-7,TRBV27,.,TRBD2,CASSFRGAYEQYF,TGTGCCAGCAGTTTCCGGGGGGCCTACGAGCAGTACTTC
TRBJ2-1,TRBV5-1,.,TRBD2,CASSLTSGKRAEQFF,TGCGCCAGCAGCTTAACTAGCGGGAAAAGGGCTGAGCAGTTCTTC
TRBJ1-5,TRBV6-1,.,.,CASSEAQGYGRPQHF,TGTGCCAGCAGTGAAGCGCAGGGTTATGGACGGCCCCAGCATTTT
TRBJ2-1,TRBV7-3,.,TRBD2,CASSLRGGEFYNEQFF,TGTGCCAGCAGCTTAAGGGGGGGAGAATTCTACAATGAGCAGTTCTTC
TRBJ2-3,TRBV7-2,.,TRBD1,CASSHQVGTGSSTDTQYF,TGTGCCAGCAGCCATCAGGTGGGGACAGGATCTAGCACAGATACGCAGTATTTT
TRBJ2-2,TRBV10-1,few,TRBD1,CASRPGTGNTGELFF,TGCGCCAGCAGGCCCGGGACAGGGAACACCGGGGAGCTGTTTTTT
TRBJ1-5,TRBV7-9,.,.,CASSLEMGGGPQHF,TGTGCCAGCAGCTTAGAAATGGGGGGAGGCCCCCAGCATTTT
TRBJ2-2,TRBV19,.,TRBD1,CASIQGAGTGELFF,TGTGCCAGTATACAGGGGGCTGGCACCGGGGAGCTGTTTTTT
TRBJ1-1,TRBV19,few,TRBD1,CASIRTGGNTEAFF,TGTGCCAGTATCCGGACAGGGGGAAACACTGAAGCTTTCTTT
TRBJ2-7,TRBV29-1,.,TRBD2,CSVKGASGSFDYEQYF,TGCAGCGTTAAAGGTGCTAGCGGGAGTTTCGATTACGAGCAGTACTTC
TRBJ2-7,TRBV7-2,.,TRBD1,CASSSRQGSYEQYF,TGTGCCAGCAGCTCACGACAGGGTTCCTACGAGCAGTACTTC
TRBJ1-1,TRBV7-9,.,TRBD1,CSSGQGNTEAFF,TGTTCCAGCGGACAGGGTAACACTGAAGCTTTCTTT
TRBJ1-1,TRBV5-5,few,.,CASRSSSEAFF,TGTGCCAGCAGGTCCTCTTCTGAAGCTTTCTTT
TRBJ1-2,TRBV19,.,TRBD1,CASSNFGSGQGGYGYTF,TGTGCCAGTAGTAATTTTGGATCCGGACAGGGCGGCTATGGCTACACCTTC
TRBJ1-1,TRBV4-1,.,.,CASSQVSGAGAFF,TGCGCCAGCAGCCAAGTATCAGGGGCTGGAGCTTTCTTT
TRBJ2-1,TRBV6-1,.,.,CASTPGQGPPSEQFF,TGTGCCAGCACCCCTGGGCAGGGGCCTCCCTCTGAGCAGTTCTTC
TRBJ2-1,TRBV25-1,.,.,CASSEYPFNEQFF,TGTGCCAGCAGTGAATATCCCTTCAATGAGCAGTTCTTC
TRBJ1-4,TRBV6-5,.,.,CASRRGDEKLFF,TGTGCCAGCCGGAGGGGAGATGAAAAACTGTTTTTT
TRBJ2-2,TRBV7-8,once,.,CASSLDIGAGELFF,TGTGCCAGCAGCTTAGATATCGGGGCCGGGGAGCTGTTTTTT
TRBJ2-1,TRBV10-2,.,TRBD2,CASSDGTSGYNEQFF,TGCGCCAGCAGTGATGGGACTAGCGGGTACAATGAGCAGTTCTTC